This is a list of T cell receptor beta chains from one sample in a study of radiotherapy plus CTLA-4 blockade in lung cancer. The repertoire was sequenced with immunoSEQ multiplex PCR; TCRdb's copy has only in-frame clones and lacks some. The data hold 75,000 to 95,000 clones, with approximately 75% observed a single time. The specimen was peripheral blood, collected from a patient treated with radiotherapy plus ipilimumab. The source of these receptors is a human donor with non-small cell lung cancer that progressed on radiotherapy plus ipilimumab. Each CDR3 is given without its conserved first and last residue. A D gene is named only where the DNA matches it firmly.

d_gene: -; v_gene: TRBV28; j_gene: TRBJ1-5; CDR3aa: ASSLGGSLEPQH
d_gene: -; v_gene: TRBV6-1; j_gene: TRBJ1-5; CDR3aa: ASSEQHSNQPQH
d_gene: TRBD1; v_gene: TRBV7-2; j_gene: TRBJ2-5; CDR3aa: ASSLAAGGGQETQY
d_gene: -; v_gene: TRBV19; j_gene: TRBJ1-1; CDR3aa: ASTSIGEAF
d_gene: -; v_gene: TRBV4-2; j_gene: TRBJ1-6; CDR3aa: ASSQTTGGNSPLH
d_gene: -; v_gene: TRBV6-6; j_gene: TRBJ2-6; CDR3aa: ASSSALSGANVLT
d_gene: -; v_gene: TRBV25-1; j_gene: TRBJ2-7; CDR3aa: ASGGGSEQY
d_gene: TRBD2; v_gene: TRBV9; j_gene: TRBJ2-5; CDR3aa: ASSVGRLARQETQY
d_gene: TRBD1; v_gene: TRBV5-1; j_gene: TRBJ1-4; CDR3aa: ASSFNPGGNEKLF
d_gene: -; v_gene: TRBV7-9; j_gene: TRBJ2-2; CDR3aa: ASTAPGTAGTGELF
d_gene: -; v_gene: TRBV27; j_gene: TRBJ2-7; CDR3aa: ASSPILPPDEQY
d_gene: -; v_gene: TRBV5-1; j_gene: TRBJ2-1; CDR3aa: ASSLDDSYNEQF
d_gene: -; v_gene: TRBV6-5; j_gene: TRBJ2-3; CDR3aa: ASSTGGSDTQY
d_gene: -; v_gene: TRBV2; j_gene: TRBJ2-1; CDR3aa: ASSEATTRVSYNEQF
d_gene: TRBD2; v_gene: TRBV27; j_gene: TRBJ2-5; CDR3aa: ASSPQGLAWETQY
d_gene: -; v_gene: TRBV9; j_gene: TRBJ1-2; CDR3aa: ASSVGRDLY
d_gene: -; v_gene: TRBV28; j_gene: TRBJ2-7; CDR3aa: ASSPDGGNVKLWLTTYEQY
d_gene: -; v_gene: TRBV9; j_gene: TRBJ2-6; CDR3aa: ASSVSERQANVLT
d_gene: -; v_gene: TRBV18; j_gene: TRBJ1-6; CDR3aa: ASSPGVWGLNSPLH
d_gene: -; v_gene: TRBV14; j_gene: TRBJ2-3; CDR3aa: ASSQAPMGASTDTQY
d_gene: TRBD1; v_gene: TRBV10-3; j_gene: TRBJ1-2; CDR3aa: AITRGTGVSMGGYT
d_gene: TRBD1; v_gene: TRBV9; j_gene: TRBJ2-2; CDR3aa: ASSGTGGTGELF
d_gene: -; v_gene: TRBV2; j_gene: TRBJ2-3; CDR3aa: ASSEGWPSTDTQY
d_gene: -; v_gene: TRBV4-1; j_gene: TRBJ1-5; CDR3aa: ASSHGGSTGGLISYSNQPQH
d_gene: -; v_gene: TRBV5-1; j_gene: TRBJ2-3; CDR3aa: ASSQAMLTDTQY
d_gene: -; v_gene: TRBV6-6; j_gene: TRBJ1-5; CDR3aa: ASSYSHRSNQPQH
d_gene: -; v_gene: TRBV7-6; j_gene: TRBJ1-5; CDR3aa: ASSLAGVEPQH
d_gene: -; v_gene: TRBV28; j_gene: TRBJ1-4; CDR3aa: ASSLGYESEKLF
d_gene: TRBD1; v_gene: TRBV30; j_gene: TRBJ2-7; CDR3aa: AWNAGQGPYEQY
d_gene: -; v_gene: TRBV28; j_gene: TRBJ1-5; CDR3aa: ASSPDSNQPQH
d_gene: -; v_gene: TRBV19; j_gene: TRBJ1-5; CDR3aa: ASRDSGRPQH
d_gene: -; v_gene: TRBV4-2; j_gene: TRBJ2-5; CDR3aa: ASSQDLGAGETQY
d_gene: -; v_gene: TRBV30; j_gene: TRBJ1-2; CDR3aa: AWSVVSWAANYGYT
d_gene: TRBD2; v_gene: TRBV28; j_gene: TRBJ2-2; CDR3aa: ASSRTSGGILGELF
d_gene: -; v_gene: TRBV7-2; j_gene: TRBJ1-1; CDR3aa: ASGSQVNTEAF
d_gene: -; v_gene: TRBV19; j_gene: TRBJ1-5; CDR3aa: ASSMSTAALNQPQH
d_gene: -; v_gene: TRBV5-6; j_gene: TRBJ1-1; CDR3aa: ASSFTYRGGEAF
d_gene: -; v_gene: TRBV5-1; j_gene: TRBJ2-3; CDR3aa: ASSLTTDTQY
d_gene: -; v_gene: TRBV11-2; j_gene: TRBJ2-7; CDR3aa: ASSLEGSTEQY
d_gene: TRBD1; v_gene: TRBV7-2; j_gene: TRBJ2-7; CDR3aa: ASSVVSGGYEQY
d_gene: -; v_gene: TRBV20-1; j_gene: TRBJ1-3; CDR3aa: SASELNTIY
d_gene: TRBD1; v_gene: TRBV5-4; j_gene: TRBJ1-1; CDR3aa: ASSRMGQGNTEAF
d_gene: -; v_gene: TRBV7-2; j_gene: TRBJ2-1; CDR3aa: ASSLVAGAGNEQF
d_gene: -; v_gene: TRBV19; j_gene: TRBJ2-1; CDR3aa: ASSIGWRGRSPYNEQF
d_gene: -; v_gene: TRBV5-6; j_gene: TRBJ2-4; CDR3aa: ASSLGDENIQY
d_gene: -; v_gene: TRBV6-5; j_gene: TRBJ1-4; CDR3aa: ASSYSTNEKLF
d_gene: TRBD1; v_gene: TRBV7-9; j_gene: TRBJ1-1; CDR3aa: ASSHDRGGNTEAF
d_gene: -; v_gene: TRBV4-3; j_gene: TRBJ1-5; CDR3aa: ASSQVLGHSNQPQH
d_gene: TRBD1; v_gene: TRBV6-1; j_gene: TRBJ1-2; CDR3aa: ASSDSGGYGYT
d_gene: TRBD2; v_gene: TRBV9; j_gene: TRBJ2-1; CDR3aa: ASSVGAGALSYNEQF
d_gene: -; v_gene: TRBV25-1; j_gene: TRBJ2-5; CDR3aa: ASREGGKTQY
d_gene: TRBD1; v_gene: TRBV7-9; j_gene: TRBJ1-1; CDR3aa: ASRSDRGGGAF